A selection of T cell receptor beta chains follows, all from one sample in a study of response to subunit inactivated influenza vaccine. TCRdb redid the calling of the RT-PCR reads with MiXCR, one entry per CDR3 protein. This sample has 650,000 to 800,000 distinct CDR3 sequences, with 14% found just once. The sample was PBMCs from blood, taken around two weeks before vaccination. These receptors were collected from a man in his fifties who received an inactivated influenza vaccine. CDR3s include the opening cysteine and the closing phenylalanine or tryptophan. Each record gives: clone size, V gene, J gene, D gene, CDR3 protein, CDR3 DNA. D genes are given only for firm matches. Size is stated for part of the rows, as once, few or many counts, or as a class when the clone is expanded.

.	TRBV4-3	TRBJ1-3	.	CASSQDFPLRRNTIYF	TGCGCCAGCAGCCAAGATTTTCCTCTTCGACGAAACACCATATATTTT
few	TRBV9	TRBJ2-2	.	CASSMGPSAGELFF	TGTGCCAGCAGCATGGGACCGTCCGCCGGGGAGCTGTTTTTT
once	TRBV3-1	TRBJ1-3	TRBD1	CASSRSQGAGTIYF	TGTGCCAGCAGCCGATCCCAGGGGGCTGGCACCATATATTTT
once	TRBV7-9	TRBJ2-7	TRBD2	CASSLARGGTHSYEQYF	TGTGCCAGCAGCTTAGCGCGGGGGGGTACCCACTCCTACGAGCAGTACTTC
few	TRBV7-2	TRBJ2-5	TRBD2	CASSPPTSGGYQETQYF	TGTGCCAGCAGCCCCCCGACTAGCGGGGGATACCAAGAGACCCAGTACTTC
many	TRBV12-3/TRBV12-4	TRBJ1-3	.	CASSLRSGNTIYF	TGTGCCAGCAGTTTAAGGTCTGGAAACACCATATATTTT
few	TRBV12-3/TRBV12-4	TRBJ1-5	.	CASSSDGVGQPQHF	TGTGCCAGCAGTTCCGACGGGGTTGGGCAGCCCCAGCATTTT
many	TRBV5-1	TRBJ1-2	.	CASTDQRANLGYTF	TGCGCCAGCACCGACCAACGGGCCAATCTTGGCTACACCTTC
few	TRBV5-1	TRBJ2-1	TRBD1	CASSGGTGENEQFF	TGCGCCAGCAGCGGAGGGACAGGGGAAAATGAGCAGTTCTTC
few	TRBV5-6	TRBJ2-1	.	CASSFGESYNEQFF	TGTGCCAGCAGCTTCGGGGAATCCTACAATGAGCAGTTCTTC
few	TRBV20-1	TRBJ2-3	TRBD2	CSARAGTSVRNTQYF	TGCAGTGCTAGAGCTGGGACTAGCGTGAGGAATACGCAGTATTTT
few	TRBV20-1	TRBJ1-5	TRBD1	CSARTGGGQPQHF	TGCAGTGCAAGAACAGGGGGAGGTCAGCCCCAGCATTTT
few	TRBV15	TRBJ2-1	.	CATSSPLSSAQNYNEQFF	TGTGCCACCAGCAGCCCCCTATCATCCGCGCAAAACTACAATGAGCAGTTCTTC
.	TRBV27	TRBJ2-7	TRBD2	CASSLKGGVPFYEQYF	TGTGCCAGCAGTTTAAAGGGAGGGGTTCCCTTCTACGAGCAGTACTTC
few	TRBV12-3/TRBV12-4	TRBJ2-7	.	CASRRDINSYEQYF	TGTGCCAGCAGGAGGGACATAAACTCCTACGAGCAGTACTTC
.	TRBV28	TRBJ2-3	.	CASSLLQEITDTQYF	TGTGCCAGCAGTTTATTGCAGGAGATCACAGATACGCAGTATTTT
.	TRBV29-1	TRBJ2-7	.	CSVGDGPYEQYF	TGCAGCGTTGGAGACGGCCCCTACGAGCAGTACTTC